The text below deals with one T cell receptor beta chain. Its target antigen remains unknown. Per-base quality was not reported, and no clone a single base away is much larger than it. This sample stems from a study of blood T cell repertoires in COVID-19 (dated by TCRdb to the early 2020s). The study in broad terms: Samples covering the acute and convalescent phases of COVID-19 were provided by collaborators in the United States, Italy and Spain. The prospective study material was composed of cDNA or gDNA derived from T cells, B-cell-depleted T cells, or PBMCs. Deeply sampled blood TCRbeta repertoires from subjects exposed to, actively infected with, or recovered from COVID-19 were included in the dataset. The repertoires were released in a freely available public database intended as a resource for research on the immune response to SARS-CoV-2. The samples were drawn from the first 160 participants of the ongoing ImmuneRACE study and from some 1,300 subjects provided by 6 global collaborators. Nearly every sample came with metadata listing a de-identified subject ID, COVID-19 status, age in years and sex. HLA class I and class II types, where available, came from metadata supplied by the sample provider rather than from assay-based typing. The paper as a whole reports these results and caveats: The amount of clinical and demographic metadata varied by source and participant and was provided uncurated.

TCRbeta CDR3 regions were amplified from genomic DNA using the immunoSEQ Assay, a bias-controlled multiplex PCR. The paper's processing steps were these. The number of nucleated cells in each sample was estimated from the amplification of reference gene primers within the assay. Sequence reads were collapsed and filtered to measure the absolute abundance of every unique TCRbeta CDR3 rearrangement. For each sample, productive Simpson clonality was calculated as the square root of Simpson's diversity index over productive rearrangements. TCRdb stores this immuneACCESS table with in-frame sequences only. Part of the clones is absent; in the studies checked, under half of the shortfall reflects unresolved V genes, and no reason is known for the rest. V and J calls and clone size are as listed in that table; D and trimming were resolved from the DNA. The sample data list about 250,000 clones, and around nine tenths of these were observed just once. Clones ranked in the top ten supply over 1.3% of the sample.

The collaborating institutions used their own protocols to collect whole blood in K2EDTA tubes. For TCRbeta analysis, collaborators shipped samples as frozen whole blood, isolated PBMCs, or DNA extracted from either of those sample types. V loses 1 base at its end and J loses 4 bases; junction bases beyond the gene matches: 2. The CDR3 sequence holds 17 residues, the cysteine and phenylalanine included. The read is trimmed to its CDR3 DNA, 51 bases read in frame from base 1. CDR1 and CDR2, per the germline V gene (reference sequence), are LGHDT and YNNKEL. This sequence was found in a man aged 80 or over with acute or convalescent COVID-19. The receptor chain draws on TRBV3-1 (or the pseudogene TRBV3-2) and TRBJ2-1; TRBD2 lines up with 15 middle nucleotides. The source material was peripheral blood. DNA sequence: TGTGCCAGCAGCCAAGTAGGACTAGCGGGAGGGTACAATGAGCAGTTCTTC. Translated, this is CASSQVGLAGGYNEQFF.